The T cell receptor (beta chain) described here comes from a study of T cell responses to AZD1222 COVID-19 vaccine. The data were produced by immunoSEQ multiplex PCR, yet TCRdb's version contains in-frame clones alone and is incomplete. The sample consists of 90,000 to 150,000 clones, about 90% of them appearing once. The clonotype originates from an adult in good health. The sample in question was peripheral blood, obtained on day 0 of AZD1222 vaccination.

CDR3 in amino acids: CASRPGWARNTEAFF. Written as DNA, the CDR3 is TGTGCCAGCAGGCCCGGGTGGGCTCGGAACACTGAAGCTTTCTTT. The rearrangement uses TRBV5-5 and TRBJ1-1; D gene unclear. The V gene's germline CDR1 is SGHKS and CDR2 YYEKEE (reference sequence). With 5 bases removed from V and 1 base from J, the gap between germline ends came to 15 bases. CDR3 length equals 15 residues. The variable domain in full, with the rest retrieved from reference TRBV5-5 and TRBJ1-1, is DAGVTQSPTHLIKTRGQQVTLRCSPISGHKSVSWYQQVLGQGPQFIFQYYEKEERGRGNFPDRFSARQFPNYSSELNVNALLLGDSALYLCASRPGWARNTEAFFGQGTRLTVV.